A single sample gave rise to the 22 T cell receptor beta chains below, sequenced in a study of metastatic and nonmetastatic thyroid tumors. Thyroid surgery took place with no prior treatment in any patient. TCRdb re-processed the PCR reads through MiXCR. This sample has 31,000 or so clones, with less than 30% found just once. The sequenced sample consisted of blood. Receptor source: a female donor with papillary thyroid cancer or a benign thyroid nodule (not recorded which). Some clones in this sample may be carry-over from other donors' samples.

This clone occurred a few times. CDR3 sequence reads: CASRDPSGSYTGELFF. The CDR3 DNA reads as TGTGCCAGCAGGGACCCTAGCGGGAGTTACACCGGGGAGCTGTTTTTT. V is TRBV6-1 and J is TRBJ2-2, with 10 bases lining up with TRBD2. After removal of 6 bases from V and 3 bases from J, the junction contained 7 bases not matched to a gene. In germline, CDR1 is MNHNS, CDR2 SASEGT. The CDR3 spans 16 residues.

This clone was detected a few times. The rearrangement uses TRBV15 and TRBJ1-6; TRBD1 aligns across 7 bases. The CDR3 sequence is 16 residues long. V trimming: 3 bases; J trimming: 6 bases; junction bases outside the gene matches: 8. The germline V gene encodes CDR1 LNHNV and CDR2 YYDKDF (reference sequence). CDR3 DNA sequence: TGTGCCACCAGCAGTGGTCTAGGGGGCCTTAATTCACCCCTCCACTTT. This gives the protein CATSSGLGGLNSPLHF. Full variable domain (outside the CDR3, taken from reference TRBV15 and TRBJ1-6): DAMVIQNPRYQVTQFGKPVTLSCSQTLNHNVMYWYQQKSSQAPKLLFHYYDKDFNNEADTPDNFQSRRPNTSFCFLDIRSPGLGDTAMYLCATSSGLGGLNSPLHFGNGTRLTVT.

This clone occurred many times. This sequence may be a read error, since a much larger clone differs from it by one base. CDR3 nucleotides: TGTGCCAGCAGTTCCCTACAGGGCCCGAAGACCCAGTACTTC. Protein sequence: CASSSLQGPKTQYF. The J gene is TRBJ2-5, the V gene TRBV28; perhaps TRBD1 as D (6 bases). CDR3 length: 14 amino acids. V lost 4 bases to trimming and J lost 6 bases, with 15 bases between them. Germline V CDR1 and CDR2: MDHEN, SYDVKM.

This clone was detected ten times or more. At one boundary the junction diverges from the germline segment, which might be a read error. The chain has TRBV7-7 and TRBJ2-1, with 7 nucleotides matching TRBD2. The CDR3 consists of 16 residues. CDR1 is SSHAT and CDR2 is FNYEAQ in the germline V gene (reference sequence). The CDR3 region has the DNA TGTGCTAGCAGCTTAGCGTGGGGGGAGGGCTACAATGAGCAGTTCTTC. This translates into CASSLAWGEGYNEQFF.

V usage is TRBV27 and J usage is TRBJ2-7; 10 bases agree with TRBD1. With 6 bases clipped from V and 6 bases from J, the junction kept 8 bases outside the gene matches. CDR1 is MNHEY and CDR2 is SMNVEV in the germline V gene (reference sequence). This CDR3 is 14 amino acids long. CDR3 loop: CASSRQGAPTEQYF. The CDR3, as DNA: TGTGCCAGCAGCAGACAGGGGGCTCCCACCGAGCAGTACTTC.

Only a few counts were recorded for this clone. This chain links TRBV28 with TRBJ2-1; no clear D gene. Germline CDR1 MDHEN, CDR2 SYDVKM. V was clipped by 7 bases and J by 0 bases, with 13 bases between them. The CDR3 runs 15 residues. The CDR3 DNA reads TGTGCCAGCACCCCCGGAAGCGTCTCCTACAATGAGCAGTTCTTC. This translates into CASTPGSVSYNEQFF.

This clone has only a few counts. The junction departs from germline at one end; a sequencing error may be responsible. This rearrangement joins TRBV6-9 to TRBJ2-1, with D maybe TRBD2 (5 bases). The CDR3 has 14 residues. Germline CDR1 reads MNHGY; CDR2 reads SVAAGI. CDR3 coding DNA: TGCGCCAGCAGGAATAGTGGACTCAACAATGAGCAGTTCTTC. Encoded protein: CASRNSGLNNEQFF.

A word on this clone: This same CDR3 is encoded by further DNA sequences in the sample. The chain carries TRBV28 and TRBJ1-1, with D possibly matching TRBD1 (5 bases). The CDR3 sequence is 14 residues long. Between the trimmed V and J ends, which lost 6 bases and 4 bases, there was a span of 15 bases. Looked up from germline, CDR1 is MDHEN and CDR2 is SYDVKM. CDR3 amino acids: CASSVRGGSTEAFF. CDR3 in DNA: TGTGCCAGCAGCGTCCGTGGGGGGAGCACTGAAGCTTTCTTT.

This clone occurred a few times. V and J are TRBV19 and TRBJ2-2, with 7 bases that match TRBD2. Germline assignment: CDR1 LNHDA and CDR2 SQIVND (reference sequence). The CDR3 consists of 15 residues. The J segment lost 2 bases and the V segment lost 3 bases, leaving 3 bases of the junction unmatched. CDR3 amino acids: CASSIGGSNTGELFF. As DNA, the CDR3 is TGTGCCAGTAGTATTGGCGGGAGTAACACCGGGGAGCTGTTTTTT.

The sample holds many counts of this clone. In DNA form, the CDR3 reads TGCAGTGCTAGAGGACTAGCGGGAGCCGGGCCCCAAGAGACCCAGTACTTC. Amino acid sequence: CSARGLAGAGPQETQYF. The rearrangement joins TRBV20-1 to TRBJ2-5, with 12 nucleotides matching TRBD2. Germline assignment: CDR1 DFQATT and CDR2 SNEGSKA (reference sequence). The J segment lost 1 base and the V segment lost 1 base, leaving 7 bases of the junction unmatched. The CDR3 loop spans 17 amino acids.

The chain couples TRBV7-8 to TRBJ2-5; the D is unclear. This CDR3 is built from 15 residues. Germline lookup yields CDR1 SGHVS and CDR2 FQNEAQ. V was trimmed by 1 base and J by 2 bases, leaving 11 bases between them. The CDR3 coding sequence is TGTGCCAGCAGCTTAGTTTTGTCCTTTCAAGAGACCCAGTACTTC. It encodes CASSLVLSFQETQYF. Based on the CDR3 plus reference TRBV7-8 and TRBJ2-5, the full variable domain is GAGVSQSPRYKVAKRGQDVALRCDPISGHVSLFWYQQALGQGPEFLTYFQNEAQLDKSGLPSDRFFAERPEGSVSTLKIQRTQQEDSAVYLCASSLVLSFQETQYFGPGTRLLVL.

The chain couples TRBV27 to TRBJ1-6, with TRBD1 matching over 10 bases. Trimming removed 6 bases from V and 10 bases from J; junction bases left unmatched: 6. Germline V CDR1 and CDR2: MNHEY, SMNVEV (reference sequence). The CDR3 is made up of 14 amino acids. CDR3: CASSRQGAGSPLHF. CDR3 DNA: TGTGCCAGCAGCAGACAGGGGGCGGGATCACCCCTCCACTTT.

This clone was recorded at least ten times. This chain links TRBV7-8 with TRBJ2-7; 7 bases align to TRBD2. Per germline, CDR1 SGHVS and CDR2 FQNEAQ. V was clipped by 0 bases and J by 4 bases; unmatched bases: 9. The CDR3 covers 16 residues. Here the CDR3 reads CASSLAGLTSFYEQYF. DNA for the CDR3: TGTGCCAGCAGCTTAGCTGGTTTGACTAGCTTTTACGAGCAGTACTTC.

This clone showed up many times. The rearrangement joins TRBV10-1 to TRBJ2-1; D not resolved. This CDR3 has 14 amino acids. The V and J ends lost 0 bases and 5 bases respectively, with 8 bases between them. Looked up from germline, CDR1 is WNHNN and CDR2 is SYGVQD (reference sequence). As DNA, the CDR3 is TGCGCCAGCAGTGAGTCGCCTAGTAACAATGAGCAGTTCTTC. Translating it yields CASSESPSNNEQFF.

The rearrangement links TRBV10-1 to TRBJ2-2; 7 bases align to TRBD2. The CDR3 covers 18 residues. The germline gives CDR1 WNHNN, CDR2 SYGVQD (reference sequence). The junction had 14 bases not matched to a gene; V was cut back by 3 bases and J by 4 bases. This CDR3 reads CASSESFSLAAFTGELFF. In nucleotides, the CDR3 is TGCGCCAGCAGTGAATCTTTTAGTCTAGCGGCTTTCACCGGGGAGCTGTTTTTT.

A single count supports this clone. The rearrangement joins TRBV5-1 to TRBJ2-5; a weak D match, TRBD2 (5 bases). The CDR3 is 13 residues long. The germline V gene has CDR1 SGHRS and CDR2 YFSETQ. Trimming removed 5 bases from V and 5 bases from J, with 13 bases in between. The CDR3 region is CASRSHGGETQYF. CDR3 in DNA: TGCGCCAGCAGGTCTCATGGCGGGGAGACCCAGTACTTC.

This CDR3 reads CASSMVWESQFF. The CDR3 bases are TGTGCCAGTAGTATGGTATGGGAAAGCCAGTTCTTC. The J gene is TRBJ2-1, the V gene TRBV19; D is undetermined. The V end was cut by 3 bases, the J end by 13 bases, with 13 bases between. Germline CDR1 and CDR2: LNHDA and SQIVND (reference sequence). The CDR3 loop spans 12 amino acids.

The chain joins TRBV30 to TRBJ1-2, with TRBD1 as a possible D gene (5 bases). The germline V gene has CDR1 GTSNPN and CDR2 SVGIG (reference sequence). Trimming shortened V by 0 bases and J by 8 bases, and 16 bases separated the two germline ends. This CDR3 region has 14 residues. The DNA of the CDR3 is TGTGCCTGGAGTGTAGCAGAGCCCCAGGGAGGCTACACCTTC. Translation: CAWSVAEPQGGYTF.

The chain links TRBV24-1 to TRBJ2-7, with TRBD2 identical over 9 bases. The length of the CDR3 is 13 residues. The V gene's germline CDR1 is KGHDR and CDR2 SFDVKD. V was clipped by 9 bases and J by 8 bases; unmatched bases: 10. CDR3 protein: CATQASGTSKQYF. DNA of the CDR3: TGTGCCACCCAAGCTAGCGGGACGAGCAAGCAGTACTTC.

This clone was counted at least ten times. V gene TRBV7-3 combines with J gene TRBJ2-1; 8 bases are a match to TRBD2. This CDR3 comprises 16 residues. With V trimmed by 3 bases and J by 1 base, 5 bases remained unmatched. CDR1 and CDR2 from the germline V gene are SGHTA and FQGTGA. The CDR3 DNA follows: TGTGCCAGCAGCTTTACCCCTAGCGGGTCCTACAATGAGCAGTTCTTC. Its protein is CASSFTPSGSYNEQFF.

The CDR3 here is CASSQLAGGPNEQFF. The CDR3 bases are TGTGCCAGCAGTCAACTAGCGGGGGGGCCCAACGAGCAGTTCTTC. The chain links TRBV6-1 to TRBJ2-1; 13 bases are a match to TRBD2. Germline-derived CDR1 and CDR2 are MNHNS and SASEGT. CDR3 length: 15 residues. With 5 bases clipped from V and 10 bases from J, the junction kept 8 bases outside the gene matches.

The CDR3 DNA is TGTGCCAGCAGCTCGGACAGGCTGGGGACCGGGGAGCTGTTTTTT. Protein: CASSSDRLGTGELFF. This chain joins TRBV7-2 and TRBJ2-2; 7 bases map to TRBD1. With 4 bases clipped from V and 5 bases from J, the junction kept 7 bases outside the gene matches. The germline V gene encodes CDR1 SGHTA and CDR2 FQGNSA. This CDR3 has 15 amino acids.